This paragraph reports one TCR beta chain. This sample stems from a study of blood T cell repertoires in COVID-19. The overall study: Nucleic acid was either cDNA or gDNA, and it came from T cells, B-cell-depleted T cells, or PBMCs.

The study drew participants aged about 18 to 95 years from about two dozen US areas. Cohort placement rested on clinical history that participants reported themselves. Germline V gene data show CDR1 as MDHEN and CDR2 as SYDVKM. The CDR3 has 15 amino acids. V lost 7 bases to trimming and J lost 0 bases, with 15 bases between them. Original methodology: Nucleated cell counts were estimated from reference gene primer amplification. Assay used: immunoSEQ multiplex PCR; TCRdb lists only in-frame clones, some missing. The V and J calls and clone size are taken from that table; D and trimming were inferred from the DNA. Of around 450,000 clones in the sample, roughly 85% were seen once.

V is TRBV28 and J is TRBJ1-2; a weak D match, TRBD1 (6 bases). The sequence came from a woman younger than 30 with acute COVID-19. Sequenced input: PBMCs or T cells enriched from blood (not recorded which). CDR3 sequence reads: CASIERGRANYGYTF. CDR3 nucleotide sequence: TGTGCCAGCATCGAGAGGGGGAGAGCTAACTATGGCTACACCTTC.